The rows below give T cell receptor beta chains drawn from one sample of a study of blood T cells in healthy people across ages. MiXCR, applied by TCRdb to the 5' RACE reads, yields one record per CDR3 protein. The sample lists about 1 million distinct CDR3 sequences, 35% to 50% occurring once. The sequenced sample consisted of blood. Receptor source: a woman aged 55-70 years in good health. Both conserved end residues are part of each CDR3. Only part of the rows carry a size: once, few, many, or a class if the clone is expanded.

abundance	len	v_gene	j_gene	CDR3aa
NA	15	TRBV9	TRBJ2-3	CASSVGAGPTDTQYF
NA	15	TRBV9	TRBJ1-1	CASSVEGQVNTEAFF
NA	15	TRBV4-1	TRBJ2-3	CASSKRDRNSDTQYF
NA	12	TRBV6-6	TRBJ2-7	CTTSGSAYEQYF
many	12	TRBV12-3/TRBV12-4	TRBJ2-4	CASSFSGKNQYF
NA	12	TRBV30	TRBJ2-1	CAWSPTSPEQFF
NA	14	TRBV7-8	TRBJ1-1	CASSSQRANTEAFF
NA	18	TRBV6-5	TRBJ2-7	CASSYKSRGSTVSYEQYF
NA	15	TRBV9	TRBJ2-7	CASSVEAGESYEQYF
NA	14	TRBV20-1	TRBJ2-7	CSATGRRGSYEQYF
few	14	TRBV10-2	TRBJ2-7	CAISGRAGKYEQYF
many	11	TRBV10-3	TRBJ2-3	CATGSTDTQYF
NA	13	TRBV9	TRBJ2-5	CASSQGIQETQYF
few	14	TRBV20-1	TRBJ2-7	CSAQSSGGSYEQYF
NA	12	TRBV29-1	TRBJ1-5	CSVKQSNQPQHF
few	16	TRBV20-1	TRBJ2-5	CSARGGLLAGYNEQYF
NA	14	TRBV5-8	TRBJ1-6	CASSLMGAGSPLHF
few	14	TRBV7-9	TRBJ1-6	CASSYQDPHSPLHF
NA	18	TRBV21-1	TRBJ1-2	CASSKSMGVRTGNYGYTF
NA	11	TRBV3-1	TRBJ2-7	CASSQSREQYF
NA	15	TRBV6-2/TRBV6-3	TRBJ2-7	CASSYRDRASYEQYF
once	18	TRBV27	TRBJ2-3	CASSPRAGVVVGTDTQYF